The 15 T cell receptor beta chains below all came from one sample that was sequenced in a study of chemoradiotherapy in HPV16-positive cancers. Sequenced by immunoSEQ multiplex PCR; TCRdb stores in-frame clones only, minus some. The table lists about 7,000 clones, almost 80% of them singletons. This specimen was taken from a patient who underwent chemoradiotherapy. The receptors derive from a human donor with HPV-associated anogenital cancer.

The genes are TRBV29-1 and TRBJ2-7; TRBD2 matches 13 bases. Losses at the gene ends were 4 bases for V and 5 bases for J; bases not matched to a gene: 8. Germline loops: CDR1 SQVTM, CDR2 ANQGSEA. This CDR3 has 15 amino acids. CDR3 coding DNA: TGCAGCGTTGGCGGACTAGCGGGAGCCATGCACGAGCAGTACTTC. It is translated as CSVGGLAGAMHEQYF.

The rearrangement links TRBV7-2 to TRBJ2-7; D not certain. Deletions cut 2 bases from V and 5 bases from J, with 16 bases between. Germline loops: CDR1 SGHTA, CDR2 FQGNSA. This CDR3 is built from 15 residues. CDR3 coding DNA: TGTGCCAGCAGCTTATCCGGCGGAGCGACCCACGAGCAGTACTTC. It yields the protein CASSLSGGATHEQYF.

The chain has TRBV6-6 and TRBJ2-7; unclear D gene. Trimming pared 5 bases from V and 5 bases from J, leaving 7 bases between. The CDR3 runs 11 residues. Germline assignment: CDR1 MNHNY and CDR2 SVGAGI (reference sequence). The CDR3 loop reads CASSRSDEQYF. The CDR3 coding sequence is TGTGCCAGCAGTAGGAGTGACGAGCAGTACTTC.

This clone was recorded once. The chain carries TRBV5-1 and TRBJ2-7, with D possibly matching TRBD1 (5 bases). V was cut by 0 bases and J by 3 bases, with 10 bases left in between. This CDR3 has 14 residues. CDR1 and CDR2 (germline): SGHRS, YFSETQ. The CDR3 region is CASSLEGRDYEQYF. DNA of the CDR3: TGCGCCAGCAGCTTGGAGGGCAGGGACTACGAGCAGTACTTC.

This CDR3 reads CASSPGQIAEAFF. CDR3 bases: TGCGCCAGCAGCCCGGGACAGATCGCTGAAGCTTTCTTT. The chain has TRBV5-1 and TRBJ1-1; 7 nucleotides line up with TRBD1. With V trimmed by 4 bases and J by 6 bases, 6 bases remained unmatched. Looked up from germline, CDR1 is SGHRS and CDR2 is YFSETQ. This CDR3 contains 13 residues.

The rearrangement uses TRBV11-2 and TRBJ2-3; D possibly uses TRBD1 or TRBD2 (5 bases each). Germline V gene sequence: CDR1 SGHAT, CDR2 FQNNGV. The CDR3 extends over 15 amino acids. Trimming took off 6 bases at V and 0 bases at J, with 13 bases between the two ends. The CDR3 nucleotides are TGTGCCAGCAGGATGGGGACCCTTAGCACAGATACGCAGTATTTT. Translation: CASRMGTLSTDTQYF. Variable domain in full (rest from reference TRBV11-2 and TRBJ2-3): EAGVAQSPRYKIIEKRQSVAFWCNPISGHATLYWYQQILGQGPKLLIQFQNNGVVDDSQLPKDRFSAERLKGVDSTLKIQPAKLEDSAVYLCASRMGTLSTDTQYFGPGTRLTVL.

The chain recombines TRBV6-1 with TRBJ1-5; 9 bases are a match to TRBD1. The CDR3 covers 13 residues. V shed 5 bases, J shed 6 bases, and the junction held 2 bases outside the gene matches. CDR1 and CDR2 from the germline V gene are MNHNS and SASEGT. CDR3 sequence reads: CASSTGGVQPQHF. As DNA, the CDR3 is TGTGCCAGCAGTACAGGGGGCGTTCAGCCCCAGCATTTT.

This clone was picked up one time. The V and J genes are TRBV6-6 and TRBJ2-3; 10 nucleotides agree with TRBD1. Germline values: CDR1 MNHNY, CDR2 SVGAGI (reference sequence). V shed 6 bases, J shed 5 bases, and the junction held 8 bases outside the gene matches. This CDR3 has 15 residues. CDR3 nucleotide sequence: TGTGCCAGCAGCCACCGGGACAGGGGACAAGATACGCAGTATTTT. It yields the protein CASSHRDRGQDTQYF.

The gene calls are TRBV19 and TRBJ2-6; D remains ambiguous. CDR1 and CDR2 (germline): LNHDA, SQIVND (reference sequence). The CDR3 totals 14 residues. V dropped 3 bases and J dropped 2 bases, with 5 bases sitting between them. The CDR3 here is CASSIRTGANVLTF. The DNA for the CDR3 is TGTGCCAGTAGTATTCGGACTGGGGCCAACGTCCTGACTTTC.

Only one count was recorded for this clone. The V and J genes are TRBV5-1 and TRBJ1-1; the D is unclear. The CDR3 length is 12 residues. V was shortened by 4 bases and J by 7 bases, with 11 bases between the two germline ends. From germline, CDR1 is SGHRS and CDR2 YFSETQ. The CDR3, as DNA: TGCGCCAGCAGCCTCGCCGGGAATGAAGCTTTCTTT. This sequence encodes CASSLAGNEAFF.

CDR3: CASSQPGQGVFEQYF. CDR3 sequence (DNA): TGCGCCAGCTCCCAACCGGGACAGGGGGTTTTCGAGCAGTACTTC. The chain combines TRBV4-1 with TRBJ2-7; 11 bases are shared with TRBD1. V lost 8 bases to trimming and J lost 6 bases; unmatched junction nucleotides: 12. Germline CDR1 is MGHRA and CDR2 is YSYEKL. The CDR3 covers 15 residues.

V usage is TRBV27 and J usage is TRBJ1-5; no firm D call. Germline V gene data show CDR1 as MNHEY and CDR2 as SMNVEV (reference sequence). This CDR3 has 15 amino acids. V was trimmed by 2 bases and J by 5 bases, leaving 13 bases between them. The CDR3 DNA is TGTGCCAGCAGTTTAGGTTCTGGGAAGGATCAGCCCCAGCATTTT. It translates to CASSLGSGKDQPQHF.

V and J are TRBV10-3 and TRBJ2-3; 11 bases map to TRBD2. CDR3 length: 17 residues. In germline, CDR1 is ENHRY, CDR2 SYGVKD. V trimming: 2 bases; J trimming: 2 bases; junction bases outside the gene matches: 6. For the CDR3, the DNA is TGTGCCATCAGTGAGACTAGCGGGGGATGGGTCACAGATACGCAGTATTTT. This encodes CAISETSGGWVTDTQYF.

This rearrangement joins TRBV6-1 to TRBJ1-3, with TRBD1 matching 7 bases. Germline V gives CDR1 MNHNS, CDR2 SASEGT. The V segment lost 10 bases and the J segment 2 bases; nucleotides outside the gene matches: 8. The CDR3 has 14 residues. The CDR3 bases are TGTGCCACTTATTTCAGGGGGACTGGAAACACCATATATTTT. Translated: CATYFRGTGNTIYF.

The sample holds a few counts of this clone. CDR3 coding DNA: TGTGCCAGCAGCCAAGATTGGACTGGTGGGGCCAACGTCCTGACTTTC. It specifies CASSQDWTGGANVLTF. V gene TRBV4-2 combines with J gene TRBJ2-6; tentatively, D is TRBD2 (5 bases). The CDR3 extends over 16 amino acids. Trimming cost V 0 bases and J 3 bases, with 9 bases left between them. Germline V lookup: CDR1 LGHNA, CDR2 YNFKEQ.